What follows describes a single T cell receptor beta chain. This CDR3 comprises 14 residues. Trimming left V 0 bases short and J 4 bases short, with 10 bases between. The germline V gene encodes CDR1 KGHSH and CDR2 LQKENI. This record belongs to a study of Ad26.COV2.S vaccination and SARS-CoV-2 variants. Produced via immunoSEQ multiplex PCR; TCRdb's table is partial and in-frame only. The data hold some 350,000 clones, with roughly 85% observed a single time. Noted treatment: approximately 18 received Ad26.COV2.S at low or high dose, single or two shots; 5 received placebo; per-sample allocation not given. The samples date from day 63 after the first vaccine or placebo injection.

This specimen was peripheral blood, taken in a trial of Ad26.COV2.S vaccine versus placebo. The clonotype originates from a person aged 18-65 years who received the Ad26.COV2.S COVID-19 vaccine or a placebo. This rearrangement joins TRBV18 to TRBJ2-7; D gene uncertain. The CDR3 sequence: CASSPPSRQYEQYF. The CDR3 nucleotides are TGTGCCAGCTCACCACCTTCCAGGCAATACGAGCAGTACTTC.